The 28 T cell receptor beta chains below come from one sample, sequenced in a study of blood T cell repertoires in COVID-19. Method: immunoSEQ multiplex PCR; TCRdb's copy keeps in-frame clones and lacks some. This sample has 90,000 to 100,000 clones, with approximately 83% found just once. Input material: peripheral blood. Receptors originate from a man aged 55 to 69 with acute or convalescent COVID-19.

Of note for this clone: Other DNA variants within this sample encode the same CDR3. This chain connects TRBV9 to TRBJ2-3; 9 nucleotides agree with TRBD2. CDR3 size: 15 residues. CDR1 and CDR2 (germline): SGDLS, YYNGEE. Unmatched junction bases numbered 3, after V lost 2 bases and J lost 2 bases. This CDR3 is CASSVSGGPTDTQYF. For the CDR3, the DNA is TGTGCCAGCAGCGTGAGCGGGGGGCCCACAGATACGCAGTATTTT.

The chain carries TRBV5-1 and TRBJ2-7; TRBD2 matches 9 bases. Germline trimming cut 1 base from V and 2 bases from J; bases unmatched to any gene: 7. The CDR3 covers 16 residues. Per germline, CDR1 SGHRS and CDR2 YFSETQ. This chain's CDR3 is CASSLSLGLATYEQYF. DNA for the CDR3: TGCGCCAGCAGCTTGAGTCTGGGACTAGCCACCTACGAGCAGTACTTC.

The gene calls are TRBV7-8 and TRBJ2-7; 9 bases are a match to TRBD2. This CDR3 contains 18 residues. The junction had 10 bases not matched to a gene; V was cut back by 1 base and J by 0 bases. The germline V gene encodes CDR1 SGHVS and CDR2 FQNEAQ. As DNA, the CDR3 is TGTGCCAGCAGCTTAGTAGGTAGCGGGGGACTTAGCTCCTACGAGCAGTACTTC. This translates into CASSLVGSGGLSSYEQYF.

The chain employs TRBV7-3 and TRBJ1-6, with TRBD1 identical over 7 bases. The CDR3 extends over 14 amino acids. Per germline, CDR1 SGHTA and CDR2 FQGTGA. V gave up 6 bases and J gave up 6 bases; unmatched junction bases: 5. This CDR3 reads CASRFAGGNSPLHF. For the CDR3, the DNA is TGTGCCAGCAGGTTCGCAGGGGGTAATTCACCCCTCCACTTT. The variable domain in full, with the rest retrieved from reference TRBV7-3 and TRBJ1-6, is GAGVSQTPSNKVTEKGKYVELRCDPISGHTALYWYRQSLGQGPEFLIYFQGTGAADDSGLPNDRFFAVRPEGSVSTLKIQRTERGDSAVYLCASRFAGGNSPLHFGNGTRLTVT.

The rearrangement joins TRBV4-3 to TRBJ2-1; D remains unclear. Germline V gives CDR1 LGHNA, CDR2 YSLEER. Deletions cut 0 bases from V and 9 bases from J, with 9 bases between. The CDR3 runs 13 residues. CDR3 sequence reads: CASSQDHNSEQFF. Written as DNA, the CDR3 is TGCGCCAGCAGCCAAGATCACAACAGTGAGCAGTTCTTC.

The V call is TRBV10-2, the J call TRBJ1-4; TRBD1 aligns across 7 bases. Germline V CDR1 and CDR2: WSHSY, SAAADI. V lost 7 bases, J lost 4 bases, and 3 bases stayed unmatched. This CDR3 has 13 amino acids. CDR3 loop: CASMGQINEKLFF. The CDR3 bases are TGCGCCAGCATGGGACAGATTAATGAAAAACTGTTTTTT.

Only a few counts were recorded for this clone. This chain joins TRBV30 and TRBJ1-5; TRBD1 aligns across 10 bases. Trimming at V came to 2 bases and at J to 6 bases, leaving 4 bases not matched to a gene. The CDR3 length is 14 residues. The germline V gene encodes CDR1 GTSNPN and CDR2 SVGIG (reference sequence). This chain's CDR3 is CAWSYGQGVQPQHF. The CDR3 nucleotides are TGTGCCTGGAGTTACGGACAGGGGGTTCAGCCCCAGCATTTT. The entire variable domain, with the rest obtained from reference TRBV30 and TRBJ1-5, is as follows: SQTIHQWPATLVQPVGSPLSLECTVEGTSNPNLYWYRQAAGRGLQLLFYSVGIGQISSEVPQNLSASRPQDRQFILSSKKLLLSDSGFYLCAWSYGQGVQPQHFGDGTRLSIL.

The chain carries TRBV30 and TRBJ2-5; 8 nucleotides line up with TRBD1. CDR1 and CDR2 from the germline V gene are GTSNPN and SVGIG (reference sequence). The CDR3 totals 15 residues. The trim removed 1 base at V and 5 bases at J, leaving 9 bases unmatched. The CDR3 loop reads CAWSGSGQGRETQYF. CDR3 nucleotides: TGTGCCTGGAGTGGGTCCGGACAGGGCAGGGAGACCCAGTACTTC.

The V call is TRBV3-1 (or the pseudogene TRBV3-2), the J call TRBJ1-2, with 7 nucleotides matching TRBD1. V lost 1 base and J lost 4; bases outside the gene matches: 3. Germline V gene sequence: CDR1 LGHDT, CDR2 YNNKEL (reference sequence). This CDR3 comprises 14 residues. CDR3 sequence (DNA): TGTGCCAGCAGCCAAGTGGGACAGCGCTATGGCTACACCTTC. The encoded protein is CASSQVGQRYGYTF.

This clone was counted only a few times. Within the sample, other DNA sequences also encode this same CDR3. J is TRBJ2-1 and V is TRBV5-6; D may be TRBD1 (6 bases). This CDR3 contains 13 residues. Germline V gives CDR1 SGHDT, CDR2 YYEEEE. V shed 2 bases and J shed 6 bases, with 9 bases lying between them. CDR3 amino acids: CASSFGTPNEQFF. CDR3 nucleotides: TGTGCCAGCAGCTTCGGGACACCCAATGAGCAGTTCTTC.

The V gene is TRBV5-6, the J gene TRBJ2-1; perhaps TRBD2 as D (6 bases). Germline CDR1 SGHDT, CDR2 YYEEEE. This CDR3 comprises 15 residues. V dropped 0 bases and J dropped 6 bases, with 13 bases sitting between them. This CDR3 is CASSLVGEVGNEQFF. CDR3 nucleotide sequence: TGTGCCAGCAGCTTGGTGGGGGAGGTAGGCAATGAGCAGTTCTTC.

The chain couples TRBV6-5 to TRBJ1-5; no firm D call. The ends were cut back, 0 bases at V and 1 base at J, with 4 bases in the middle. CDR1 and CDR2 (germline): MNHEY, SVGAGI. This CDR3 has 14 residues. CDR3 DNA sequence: TGTGCCAGCAGTTACTCCCCAAGCAATCAGCCCCAGCATTTT. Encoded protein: CASSYSPSNQPQHF.

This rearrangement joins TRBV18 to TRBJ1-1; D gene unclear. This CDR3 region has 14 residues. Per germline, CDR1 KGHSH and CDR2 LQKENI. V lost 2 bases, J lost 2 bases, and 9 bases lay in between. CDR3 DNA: TGTGCCAGCTCACCAACTATCCGCAACACTGAAGCTTTCTTT. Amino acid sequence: CASSPTIRNTEAFF.

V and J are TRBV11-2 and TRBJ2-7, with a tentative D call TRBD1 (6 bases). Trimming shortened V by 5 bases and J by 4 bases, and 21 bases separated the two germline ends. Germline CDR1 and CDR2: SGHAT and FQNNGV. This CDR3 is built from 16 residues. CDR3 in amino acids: CASSEQGDRTSYEQYF. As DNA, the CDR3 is TGTGCCAGCAGCGAACAGGGAGATCGGACATCTTACGAGCAGTACTTC.

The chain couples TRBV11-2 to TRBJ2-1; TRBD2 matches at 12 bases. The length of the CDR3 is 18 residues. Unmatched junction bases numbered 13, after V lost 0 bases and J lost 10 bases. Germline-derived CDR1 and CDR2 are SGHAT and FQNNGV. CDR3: CASSLDLSPSGGAGEQFF. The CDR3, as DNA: TGTGCCAGCAGCTTAGATCTGTCGCCTAGCGGGGGGGCAGGGGAGCAGTTCTTC. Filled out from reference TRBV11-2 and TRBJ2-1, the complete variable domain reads EAGVAQSPRYKIIEKRQSVAFWCNPISGHATLYWYQQILGQGPKLLIQFQNNGVVDDSQLPKDRFSAERLKGVDSTLKIQPAKLEDSAVYLCASSLDLSPSGGAGEQFFGPGTRLTVL.

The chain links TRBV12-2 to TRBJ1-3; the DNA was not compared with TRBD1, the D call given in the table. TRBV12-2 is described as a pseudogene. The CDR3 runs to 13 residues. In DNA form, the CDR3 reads TGTGCAAGTCGCCGGACAGGGGGAAACACCATATATTTT. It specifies CASRRTGGNTIYF.

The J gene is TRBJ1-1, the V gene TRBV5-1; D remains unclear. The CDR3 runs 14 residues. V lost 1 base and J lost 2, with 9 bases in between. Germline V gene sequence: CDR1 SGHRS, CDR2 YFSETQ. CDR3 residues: CASSLPGLNTEAFF. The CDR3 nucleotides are TGCGCCAGCAGCTTGCCAGGACTTAACACTGAAGCTTTCTTT.

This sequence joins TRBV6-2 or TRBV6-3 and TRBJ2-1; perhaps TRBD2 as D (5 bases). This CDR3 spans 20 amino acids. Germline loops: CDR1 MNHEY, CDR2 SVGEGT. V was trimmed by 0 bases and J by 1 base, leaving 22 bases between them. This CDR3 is CASSYSVARLTKQSYNEQFF. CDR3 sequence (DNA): TGTGCCAGCAGTTACTCCGTGGCCAGACTGACTAAACAATCCTACAATGAGCAGTTCTTC.

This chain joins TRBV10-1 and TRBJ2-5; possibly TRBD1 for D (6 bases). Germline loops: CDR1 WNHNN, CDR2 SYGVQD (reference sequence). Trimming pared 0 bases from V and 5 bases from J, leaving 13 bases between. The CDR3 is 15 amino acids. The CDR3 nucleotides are TGCGCCAGCAGTGAGTCCATTGGACAGTCGGAGACCCAGTACTTC. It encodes CASSESIGQSETQYF.

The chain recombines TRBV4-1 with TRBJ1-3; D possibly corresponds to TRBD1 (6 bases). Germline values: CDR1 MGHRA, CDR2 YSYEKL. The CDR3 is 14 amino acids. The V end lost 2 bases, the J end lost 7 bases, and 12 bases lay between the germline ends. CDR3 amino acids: CASSQPFQGNTIYF. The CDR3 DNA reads TGCGCCAGCAGCCAACCTTTCCAGGGGAACACCATATATTTT.

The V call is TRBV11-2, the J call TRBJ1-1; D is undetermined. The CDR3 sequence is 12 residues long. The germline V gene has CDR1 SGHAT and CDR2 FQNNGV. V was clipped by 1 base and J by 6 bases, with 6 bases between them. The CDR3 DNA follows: TGTGCCAGCAGCTTAGCGGGTCCTGAAGCTTTCTTT. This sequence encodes CASSLAGPEAFF.

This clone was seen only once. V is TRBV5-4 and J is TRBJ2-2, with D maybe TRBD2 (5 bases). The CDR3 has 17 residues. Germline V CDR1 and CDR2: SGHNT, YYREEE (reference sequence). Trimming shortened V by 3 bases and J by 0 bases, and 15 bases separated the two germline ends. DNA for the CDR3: TGTGCCAGCAGCTCCGTAAGAGGGATCGCGAACACCGGGGAGCTGTTTTTT. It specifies CASSSVRGIANTGELFF.

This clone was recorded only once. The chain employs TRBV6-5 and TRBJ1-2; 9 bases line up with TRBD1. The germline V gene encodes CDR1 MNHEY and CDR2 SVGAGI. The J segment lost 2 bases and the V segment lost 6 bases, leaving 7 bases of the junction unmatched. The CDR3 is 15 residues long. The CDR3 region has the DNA TGTGCCAGCAGAAAACGGACAGGGGAAAACTATGGCTACACCTTC. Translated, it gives CASRKRTGENYGYTF.

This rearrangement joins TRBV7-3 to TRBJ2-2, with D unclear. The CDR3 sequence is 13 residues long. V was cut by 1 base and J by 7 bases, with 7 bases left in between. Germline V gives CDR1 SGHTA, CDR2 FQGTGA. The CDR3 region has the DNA TGTGCCAGCAGCTTAAAACAGTTCGGGGAGCTGTTTTTT. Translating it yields CASSLKQFGELFF.

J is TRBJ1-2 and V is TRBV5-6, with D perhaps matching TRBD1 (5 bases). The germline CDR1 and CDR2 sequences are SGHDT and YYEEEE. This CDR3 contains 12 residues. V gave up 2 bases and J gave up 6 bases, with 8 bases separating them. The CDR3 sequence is CASSFKGDGYTF. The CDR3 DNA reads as TGTGCCAGCAGCTTCAAAGGGGATGGCTACACCTTC.

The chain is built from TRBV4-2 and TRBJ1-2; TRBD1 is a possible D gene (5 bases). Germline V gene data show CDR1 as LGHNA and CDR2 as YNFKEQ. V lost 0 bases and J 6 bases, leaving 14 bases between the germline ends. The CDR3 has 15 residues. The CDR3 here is CASSQEGREVDGYTF. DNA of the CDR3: TGTGCCAGCAGCCAAGAGGGCAGGGAGGTGGATGGCTACACCTTC.

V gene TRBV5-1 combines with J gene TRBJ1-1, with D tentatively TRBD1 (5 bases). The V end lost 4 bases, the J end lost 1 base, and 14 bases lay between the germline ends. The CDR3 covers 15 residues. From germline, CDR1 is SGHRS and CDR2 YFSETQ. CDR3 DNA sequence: TGCGCCAGCAGCCCAGGCGGGACGGGGAACACTGAAGCTTTCTTT. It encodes CASSPGGTGNTEAFF.

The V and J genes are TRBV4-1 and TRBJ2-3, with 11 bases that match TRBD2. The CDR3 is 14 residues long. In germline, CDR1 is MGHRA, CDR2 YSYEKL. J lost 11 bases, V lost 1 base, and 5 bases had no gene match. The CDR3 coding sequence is TGCGCCAGCAGCCAAGTACTAGCGGGAGAGGGGCAGTATTTT. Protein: CASSQVLAGEGQYF.